This T cell receptor (beta chain) derives from a study of blood T cell repertoires in COVID-19. Study background: Donors in the United States, Italy and Spain gave samples during acute or convalescent COVID-19. T cells, B-cell-depleted T cells, or PBMCs provided the cDNA or gDNA that served as material.

The CDR3 is 16 residues long. Per the germline V gene, CDR1 is LNHDA and CDR2 is SQIVND (reference sequence). With V trimmed by 7 bases and J by 9 bases, 12 bases remained unmatched. In the authors' methods: Amplification of reference gene primers provided the estimated nucleated cell counts. TCRdb's table, derived via immunoSEQ multiplex PCR, lists solely in-frame clones and lacks some. That table supplies the V and J calls and clone size; D and trimming were determined from the DNA. The sample holds 90,000 to 100,000 clones; about 85% are singletons and the top ten take roughly 40%. The sequencing input was peripheral blood. The chain couples TRBV19 to TRBJ2-1; 13 positions match TRBD2. The receptor was derived from an elderly man with acute or convalescent COVID-19. CDR3 protein: CASNRPGTSGIAEQFF. The CDR3 bases are TGTGCCAGTAACCGTCCCGGGACTAGCGGGATCGCTGAGCAGTTCTTC.